Each of the 26 T cell receptor beta chains below was sequenced from the same sample in a study of cytomegalovirus exposure and HLA in healthy donors. The PCR was carried out with 60 Vbeta primers and 13 Jbeta primers. Using immunoSEQ multiplex PCR, the repertoire was profiled, and TCRdb retains in-frame clones only, with some absent. Among around 100,000 clones listed, around three quarters were seen once. The sequenced sample was PBMCs. The receptors stem from a female donor in good health and CMV-seropositive.

The V call is TRBV15, the J call TRBJ2-3; TRBD1 might be the D (6 bases). V shed 4 bases and J shed 2 bases, with 19 bases lying between them. The CDR3 runs to 17 residues. Germline values: CDR1 LNHNV, CDR2 YYDKDF (reference sequence). DNA for the CDR3: TGTGCCACCAGCACCCCTCCGGGACATCTAGTCACAGATACGCAGTATTTT. This sequence encodes CATSTPPGHLVTDTQYF.

About this clone: At one end the junction does not follow the germline gene, possibly because of a read error. The chain carries TRBV7-8 and TRBJ2-7, with 16 bases aligning to TRBD2. The length of the CDR3 is 13 residues. Germline values: CDR1 SGHVS, CDR2 FQNEAQ. The CDR3: CASSLQGLAGGQF. CDR3 DNA: TGTGCCAGCAGCTTACAGGGACTAGCGGGAGGGCAGTTC.

V usage is TRBV6-4 and J usage is TRBJ2-5; tentative D call: TRBD2 (6 bases). This CDR3 region has 14 residues. Germline loops: CDR1 MRHNA, CDR2 SNTAGT. V was pared by 6 bases and J by 5 bases, with 16 bases between. This CDR3 is CASSANGGLETQYF. The CDR3 DNA sequence: TGTGCCAGCAGCGCAAACGGGGGTTTGGAGACCCAGTACTTC.

This sequence joins TRBV7-6 and TRBJ2-1; 12 nucleotides align to TRBD2. CDR3 length: 18 residues. After removal of 5 bases from V and 0 bases from J, the junction contained 8 bases not matched to a gene. The germline V gene encodes CDR1 SGHVS and CDR2 FNYEAQ. CDR3 sequence reads: CASSLTSGGFSSYNEQFF. Written as DNA, the CDR3 is TGTGCCAGCAGCCTCACTAGCGGGGGGTTCAGCTCCTACAATGAGCAGTTCTTC.

V usage is TRBV4-3 and J usage is TRBJ1-3, with D tentatively TRBD1 (6 bases). CDR3 size: 19 residues. The V gene's germline CDR1 is LGHNA and CDR2 YSLEER. The V end lost 0 bases, the J end lost 0 bases, and 18 bases lay between the germline ends. The CDR3 sequence: CASSQDRIGRGFSGNTIYF. In DNA form, the CDR3 reads TGCGCCAGCAGCCAAGATAGGATTGGCAGGGGTTTCTCTGGAAACACCATATATTTT.

The rearrangement links TRBV4-3 to TRBJ1-1, with D possibly TRBD1 on 5 matching bases. Trimming removed 0 bases at V and 0 bases at J, with 17 bases between. The germline gives CDR1 LGHNA, CDR2 YSLEER. CDR3 length equals 18 residues. The CDR3 DNA follows: TGCGCCAGCAGCCAAGAGGTCGACTCCCAGGGCATGAACACTGAAGCTTTCTTT. It translates to CASSQEVDSQGMNTEAFF.

The genes are TRBV19 and TRBJ2-5; D unresolved. The CDR3 runs 12 residues. Germline CDR1 is LNHDA and CDR2 is SQIVND (reference sequence). V lost 6 bases to trimming and J lost 1 base, with 6 bases between them. The CDR3 sequence is CASRNGQETQYF. CDR3 bases: TGTGCCAGTAGAAACGGCCAAGAGACCCAGTACTTC.

This clone was seen only a few times. In nucleotides, the CDR3 is TGCGCCAGCAGCTTGGATGGCGGAAGAAATCAGCCCCAGCATTTT. The encoded protein is CASSLDGGRNQPQHF. This chain uses TRBV5-1 with TRBJ1-5; D is undetermined. The germline V and J ends were trimmed by 0 bases and 4 bases, with 11 bases remaining between them. The CDR3 contains 15 residues. Germline V gene lookup returns CDR1 SGHRS and CDR2 YFSETQ.

The J gene is TRBJ2-5, the V gene TRBV25-1, with TRBD2 matching over 8 bases. V shed 4 bases, J shed 4 bases, and the junction held 17 bases outside the gene matches. The CDR3 totals 18 residues. Germline lookup yields CDR1 MGHDK and CDR2 SYGVNS. This CDR3 is CASSGEGGGPLWGETQYF. The CDR3, as DNA: TGTGCCAGCAGTGGAGAGGGCGGGGGGCCCCTTTGGGGAGAGACCCAGTACTTC.

This chain links TRBV6-5 with TRBJ2-7; 9 bases agree with TRBD2. The V and J ends lost 10 bases and 3 bases, in that order; junction bases with no gene match: 10. CDR1 MNHEY and CDR2 SVGAGI come from the germline V gene. This CDR3 is built from 14 residues. The CDR3 sequence: CATLRAAGGYEQYF. Here the CDR3 DNA reads TGTGCCACCCTGAGGGCAGCGGGGGGCTACGAGCAGTACTTC.

The chain is built from TRBV6-1 and TRBJ1-5; D is undetermined. The CDR3 has 14 residues. V was clipped by 4 bases and J by 5 bases, with 12 bases between them. The germline V gene encodes CDR1 MNHNS and CDR2 SASEGT. CDR3 nucleotide sequence: TGTGCCAGCAGTGCCGTGACTGTCGATCAGCCCCAGCATTTT. Translating gives CASSAVTVDQPQHF.

This clone was seen only once. One end of the junction does not line up with germline, which may come from a read error. V gene TRBV6-4 combines with J gene TRBJ2-6; 8 nucleotides line up with TRBD1. This CDR3 has 17 residues. Germline V gene data show CDR1 as MRHNA and CDR2 as SNTAGT. CDR3 amino acids: CASSVTGVNSGANGLTF. In DNA form, the CDR3 reads TGTGCCAGCAGTGTGACAGGGGTGAACTCTGGGGCCAACGGCCTGACTTTC.

Only one count was recorded for this clone. The chain has TRBV4-3 and TRBJ1-1, with D hard to call. Between the trimmed V and J ends, which lost 1 base and 0 bases, there was a span of 6 bases. The CDR3 loop spans 14 amino acids. From germline, CDR1 is LGHNA and CDR2 YSLEER. CDR3 sequence: CASSQGQLNTEAFF. CDR3 nucleotides: TGCGCCAGCAGCCAAGGGCAGTTGAACACTGAAGCTTTCTTT.

This chain links TRBV4-2 with TRBJ2-7, with 11 bases fitting TRBD1. The V gene end was trimmed by 0 bases and the J gene end by 4 bases; junction bases not matched to a gene: 5. The CDR3 consists of 16 residues. CDR1 is LGHNA and CDR2 is YNFKEQ in the germline V gene. The DNA of the CDR3 is TGTGCCAGCAGCCAAGATGGGGGGACAGGGGGATACGAGCAGTACTTC. Protein product: CASSQDGGTGGYEQYF.

This clone was seen a few times. The gene calls are TRBV2 and TRBJ2-7; a weak D match, TRBD1 (5 bases). Looked up from germline, CDR1 is SNHLY and CDR2 is FYNNEI. V lost 2 bases to trimming and J lost 3 bases, with 5 bases between them. CDR3 length: 12 amino acids. This chain's CDR3 is CASSEQGYEQYF. The CDR3 nucleotides are TGTGCCAGCAGTGAACAGGGCTACGAGCAGTACTTC.

This chain links TRBV5-7 with TRBJ1-4; D not certain. TRBV5-7 is noted as an ORF with a role that remains uncertain. This CDR3 is built from 15 residues. The V gene lost 1 base and the J gene lost 3 bases, with 10 bases spanning the gap. CDR3 nucleotide sequence: TGTGCCAGCAGCTTGAGAGGGTTGGCTAATGAAAAACTGTTTTTT. This translates into CASSLRGLANEKLFF.

The J gene is TRBJ1-5, the V gene TRBV4-1, with D unclear. This CDR3 is built from 14 residues. Germline V gene data show CDR1 as MGHRA and CDR2 as YSYEKL. The V and J ends lost 1 base and 7 bases respectively, with 11 bases between them. The DNA for the CDR3 is TGCGCCAGCAGCCAAGTGGTGGAGAGGCAGCCCCAGCATTTT. Amino acids: CASSQVVERQPQHF.

The rearrangement uses TRBV28 and TRBJ1-5; 10 bases agree with TRBD1. The CDR3 is made up of 15 amino acids. Germline CDR1 and CDR2: MDHEN and SYDVKM. J gave up 7 bases and V 7 bases, and 10 bases lay outside the gene matches. The CDR3 spells CASTRQGARGQPQHF. The CDR3 DNA reads as TGTGCCAGCACCAGACAGGGGGCGCGAGGGCAGCCCCAGCATTTT.

The chain is built from TRBV12-5 and TRBJ2-1, with a tentative D call TRBD1 (6 bases). V gave up 0 bases and J gave up 6 bases, with 12 bases separating them. CDR3 size: 15 residues. Germline V gene sequence: CDR1 LGHNT, CDR2 FRNRAP. Written as DNA, the CDR3 is TGTGCTAGTGGTTTGGTTCGGACAGAGAGCAATGAGCAGTTCTTC. Amino acid sequence: CASGLVRTESNEQFF. Variable domain in full (rest from reference TRBV12-5 and TRBJ2-1): DARVTQTPRHKVTEMGQEVTMRCQPILGHNTVFWYRQTMMQGLELLAYFRNRAPLDDSGMPKDRFSAEMPDATLATLKIQPSEPRDSAVYFCASGLVRTESNEQFFGPGTRLTVL.

V gene TRBV5-4 combines with J gene TRBJ2-7; 7 bases line up with TRBD2. This CDR3 has 17 amino acids. Trimming removed 4 bases from V and 2 bases from J; junction bases left unmatched: 15. CDR1 is SGHNT, CDR2 YYREEE, per germline (reference sequence). The CDR3 here is CASSPPGGSGLPYEQYF. In DNA form, the CDR3 reads TGTGCCAGCAGCCCACCCGGGGGTAGCGGGCTCCCCTACGAGCAGTACTTC. The full variable domain, rest sourced from reference TRBV5-4 and TRBJ2-7, is ETGVTQSPTHLIKTRGQQVTLRCSSQSGHNTVSWYQQALGQGPQFIFQYYREEENGRGNFPPRFSGLQFPNYSSELNVNALELDDSALYLCASSPPGGSGLPYEQYFGPGTRLTVT.

The chain carries TRBV21-1 and TRBJ2-1; the table's D call, TRBD2, was not checked against the DNA. TRBV21-1 has pseudogene status. This CDR3 has 17 residues. The DNA of the CDR3 is TGTGCCAGCAGCGGAGGGGTACTAGCGGGGGGGCACAATGAGCAGTTCTTC. It is translated as CASSGGVLAGGHNEQFF.

The gene calls are TRBV5-5 and TRBJ2-7; TRBD1 matches 10 bases. This CDR3 has 17 residues. CDR1 is SGHKS, CDR2 YYEKEE, per germline (reference sequence). The trim removed 0 bases at V and 3 bases at J, leaving 9 bases unmatched. The DNA for the CDR3 is TGTGCCAGCAGCTTGGCGACAGGGGGCATTAAGGACTACGAGCAGTACTTC. Amino acid sequence: CASSLATGGIKDYEQYF.

This clone was counted only a few times. The CDR3 region is CASSSEPDRVQETQYF. The CDR3 DNA reads TGCGCCAGCAGCTCGGAACCCGACAGGGTCCAAGAGACCCAGTACTTC. J is TRBJ2-5 and V is TRBV5-1; 7 bases fit TRBD1. This CDR3 is built from 16 residues. Trimming removed 3 bases from V and 1 base from J; junction bases left unmatched: 9. The germline V gene encodes CDR1 SGHRS and CDR2 YFSETQ.

The chain joins TRBV13 to TRBJ2-7, with a tentative D call TRBD1 (6 bases). Trimming cost V 1 base and J 2 bases, with 15 bases left between them. Germline V gene lookup returns CDR1 PRHDT and CDR2 FYEKMQ (reference sequence). The CDR3 spans 16 residues. The DNA of the CDR3 is TGTGCCAGCAGCTTAGAATCGGGACACCCAACCTACGAGCAGTACTTC. It yields the protein CASSLESGHPTYEQYF.

This clone was recorded a few times. CDR3 amino acids: CASSPRDGGVNEQFF. The CDR3 DNA follows: TGTGCCAGCAGCCCCCGGGACGGGGGGGTCAATGAGCAGTTCTTC. This sequence joins TRBV7-9 and TRBJ2-1; TRBD2 matches at 8 bases. V dropped 5 bases and J dropped 6; count of bases not matched to a gene: 9. CDR1 is SEHNR and CDR2 is FQNEAQ in the germline V gene (reference sequence). This CDR3 comprises 15 residues.

This clone has more than one count but fewer than ten. The genes are TRBV5-4 and TRBJ2-7; 11 bases align to TRBD1. CDR1 and CDR2 from the germline V gene are SGHNT and YYREEE (reference sequence). The CDR3 loop spans 15 amino acids. V lost 0 bases and J lost 7; bases outside the gene matches: 6. Here the CDR3 DNA reads TGTGCCAGCAGCTTGGTGGGGACAGGGGGTGAAGAGCAGTACTTC. Translating gives CASSLVGTGGEEQYF.